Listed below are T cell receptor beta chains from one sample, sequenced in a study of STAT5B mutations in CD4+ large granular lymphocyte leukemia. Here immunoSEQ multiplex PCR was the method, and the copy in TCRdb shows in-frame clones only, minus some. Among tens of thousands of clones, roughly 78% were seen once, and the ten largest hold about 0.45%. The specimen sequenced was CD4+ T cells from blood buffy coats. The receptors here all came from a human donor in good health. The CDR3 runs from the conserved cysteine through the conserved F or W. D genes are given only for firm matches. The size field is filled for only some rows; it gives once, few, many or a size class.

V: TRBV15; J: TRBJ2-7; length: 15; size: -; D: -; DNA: TGTGCCACCAGCAGAGAACAGGCTAACACCTACGAGCAGTACTTC; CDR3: CATSREQANTYEQYF
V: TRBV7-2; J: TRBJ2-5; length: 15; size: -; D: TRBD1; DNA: TGTGCCAGCAGCCCTGGGACAGGGACCCAAGAGACCCAGTACTTC; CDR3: CASSPGTGTQETQYF
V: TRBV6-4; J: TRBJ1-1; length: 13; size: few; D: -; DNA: TGTGCCAGCAGTGACCAGGGCAACACTGAAGCTTTCTTT; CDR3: CASSDQGNTEAFF
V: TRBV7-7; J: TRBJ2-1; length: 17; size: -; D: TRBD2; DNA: TGTGCTAGCAGCTTAGGCCCGGCGGGGGGGTCTTACAATGAGCAGTTCTTC; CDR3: CASSLGPAGGSYNEQFF
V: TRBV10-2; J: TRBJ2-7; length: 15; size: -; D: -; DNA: TGCGCCAGCAACAACGGGACGTACCACTCCTACGAGCAGTACTTC; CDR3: CASNNGTYHSYEQYF
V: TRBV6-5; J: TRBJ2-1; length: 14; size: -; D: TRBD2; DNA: TGTGCCAGCAGTCCGGGACTAGCTCTAAATGAGCAGTTCTTC; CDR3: CASSPGLALNEQFF
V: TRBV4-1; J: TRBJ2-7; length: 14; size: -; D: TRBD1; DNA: TGCGCCAGCAGCCAAGATGGGACAGGCGGCGAGCAGTACTTC; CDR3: CASSQDGTGGEQYF
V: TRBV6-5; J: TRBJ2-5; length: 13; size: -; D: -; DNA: TGTGCCAGCAGTCGCCTAGCTGAGGAGACCCAGTACTTC; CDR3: CASSRLAEETQYF
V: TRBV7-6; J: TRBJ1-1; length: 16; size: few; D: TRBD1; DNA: TGTGCCAGCAGCTCACTTCGGACAGGGGAAGGCACTGAAGCTTTCTTT; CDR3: CASSSLRTGEGTEAFF
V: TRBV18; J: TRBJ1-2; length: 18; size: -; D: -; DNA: TGTGCCAGCTCACCACCCCTGGAACAGAACAGGGTATATGGTGGCTACACCTTC; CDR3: CASSPPLEQNRVYGGYTF
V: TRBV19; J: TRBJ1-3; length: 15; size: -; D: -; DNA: TGTGCCAGTAGTATCTGGGACCCCTCTGGAAACACCATATATTTT; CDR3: CASSIWDPSGNTIYF
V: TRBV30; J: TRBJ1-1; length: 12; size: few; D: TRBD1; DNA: TGTGCCTGGAGTGCGACAGGGGGCCGAACTTTCTTT; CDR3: CAWSATGGRTFF